The 28 T cell receptor beta chains in this list originate from one sample, sequenced in a study of T cells in Graves' hyperthyroidism and ophthalmopathy. The CDR3 regions of TCR beta were amplified from RNA transcripts. First-round RT-PCR of the TCR CDR3 relied on the HTBI primer set. TCRdb redid the calling of the multiplex PCR reads with MiXCR, one entry per CDR3 protein. The sample holds around 440,000 distinct CDR3 sequences; approximately 14% are singletons and the top ten take 13% to 15%. Specimen: blood. These receptors were taken from a woman younger than 35 with Graves' hyperthyroidism.

Only a few counts were recorded for this clonotype. This chain uses TRBV19 with TRBJ2-3, with D perhaps TRBD1 (6 bases). V was cut by 7 bases and J by 3 bases, with 11 bases left in between. The CDR3 spans 13 residues. Germline V gene data show CDR1 as LNHDA and CDR2 as SQIVND (reference sequence). DNA of the CDR3: TGTGCCAGTAAGCACAGGGCGACAGATACGCAGTATTTT. This sequence encodes CASKHRATDTQYF.

In its sample, this clonotype was seen a few times. This may come from a read error, since a much larger clone is one base off. The CDR3 carries no conserved terminal phenylalanine or tryptophan, so it likely arises from a read error. The chain links TRBV2 to TRBJ2-1; 9 bases fit TRBD2. Germline assignment: CDR1 SNHLY and CDR2 FYNNEI. CDR3 length: 14 residues. V lost 10 bases and J lost 4; bases outside the gene matches: 8. The CDR3 protein is CATASGTLYNEQFL. For the CDR3, the DNA is TGTGCCACGGCTAGCGGGACCCTTTACAATGAGCAGTTCCTC.

This rearrangement joins TRBV7-2 to TRBJ2-7; the match to TRBD2 covers 11 bases. The CDR3 totals 14 residues. With 6 bases clipped from V and 4 bases from J, the junction kept 5 bases outside the gene matches. Germline loops: CDR1 SGHTA, CDR2 FQGNSA. The CDR3 protein is CASRVAGGRYEQYF. CDR3 nucleotide sequence: TGTGCCAGCAGAGTAGCGGGAGGGCGGTACGAGCAGTACTTC.

This chain links TRBV7-2 with TRBJ2-7; no definite D call. The germline V gene has CDR1 SGHTA and CDR2 FQGNSA. The germline V and J ends were trimmed by 3 bases and 6 bases, with 9 bases remaining between them. The CDR3 is made up of 12 amino acids. CDR3 nucleotides: TGTGCCAGCAGCTTGGAGTCTCCCGAGCAGTACTTC. It translates to CASSLESPEQYF.

Ten or more counts support this clonotype. The genes are TRBV7-2 and TRBJ2-2; no definite D call. In germline, CDR1 is SGHTA, CDR2 FQGNSA. V shed 2 bases and J shed 1 base, with 8 bases lying between them. This CDR3 has 15 amino acids. The CDR3 DNA is TGTGCCAGCAGCTTAATAGTAGTGAACACCGGGGAGCTGTTTTTT. This codes for CASSLIVVNTGELFF.

This clonotype was detected many times. The CDR3 DNA reads as TGTGCCAGCAGCCCAGCGGCAGGGGTCCATAATAATGAGACCCAGTACTTC. This codes for CASSPAAGVHNNETQYF. J is TRBJ2-5 and V is TRBV11-2; D is perhaps TRBD1 (6 bases). Germline V gene sequence: CDR1 SGHAT, CDR2 FQNNGV. There are 17 residues in the CDR3. Deletions cut 5 bases from V and 5 bases from J, with 24 bases between.

This clonotype appeared a few times. This chain links TRBV10-3 with TRBJ2-7; a possible D gene is TRBD2 (7 bases). V was pared by 4 bases and J by 1 base, with 11 bases between. The CDR3 has 14 amino acids. Per germline, CDR1 ENHRY and CDR2 SYGVKD. CDR3 loop: CAISARGASYEQYF. Written as DNA, the CDR3 is TGTGCCATCAGTGCCCGGGGGGCATCCTACGAGCAGTACTTC.

Ten or more counts support this clonotype. The chain is built from TRBV3-1 and TRBJ1-1, with 7 positions matching TRBD1. The trim removed 3 bases at V and 10 bases at J, leaving 14 bases unmatched. Germline V gene lookup returns CDR1 LGHDT and CDR2 YNNKEL (reference sequence). This CDR3 is 15 amino acids long. The CDR3 nucleotides read TGTGCCAGCAGCCAGGGACAGCTACGTAGGCCCGGAGCTTTCTTT. This gives the protein CASSQGQLRRPGAFF.

This clonotype was seen repeatedly, ten times or more. The chain couples TRBV10-3 to TRBJ1-2; 8 positions match TRBD1. CDR1 ENHRY and CDR2 SYGVKD come from the germline V gene. CDR3 size: 16 residues. Unmatched junction bases numbered 9, after V lost 0 bases and J lost 6 bases. The CDR3 nucleotides are TGTGCCATCAGTGAGTCGAAAGGACAGGGAGGGGATGGCTACACCTTC. It specifies CAISESKGQGGDGYTF.

This clonotype was observed a handful of times. This chain's CDR3 is CASSQEGGRAGGPQHF. The CDR3 DNA reads as TGCGCCAGCAGCCAAGAGGGTGGCAGGGCGGGAGGGCCCCAGCATTTT. The chain uses TRBV4-3 and TRBJ1-5; perhaps TRBD1 as D (5 bases). This CDR3 comprises 16 residues. V lost 0 bases, J lost 9 bases, and 18 bases lay in between. Looked up from germline, CDR1 is LGHNA and CDR2 is YSLEER.

In its sample, this clonotype was seen many times. V and J are TRBV5-6 and TRBJ1-6; 9 nucleotides align to TRBD1. The V gene's germline CDR1 is SGHDT and CDR2 YYEEEE. V gave up 5 bases and J gave up 9 bases; unmatched junction bases: 6. This CDR3 has 14 residues. CDR3 loop: CASSWDREGSPLHF. CDR3 DNA sequence: TGTGCCAGCAGTTGGGACAGGGAGGGTTCACCCCTCCACTTT.

This clonotype showed up just a few times. This rearrangement joins TRBV27 to TRBJ1-1; 8 bases map to TRBD1. The CDR3 loop spans 15 amino acids. J lost 4 bases, V lost 3 bases, and 7 bases had no gene match. Germline loops: CDR1 MNHEY, CDR2 SMNVEV (reference sequence). The CDR3 spells CASSLGTGGGTEAFF. The CDR3 DNA reads as TGTGCCAGCAGTTTGGGTACAGGGGGGGGCACTGAAGCTTTCTTT.

This clonotype was picked up a small number of times. The rearrangement joins TRBV20-1 to TRBJ2-1; a possible D gene is TRBD2 (6 bases). The CDR3 runs 15 residues. CDR1 and CDR2 from the germline V gene are DFQATT and SNEGSKA (reference sequence). Trimming removed 5 bases from V and 0 bases from J, with 14 bases in between. The CDR3 is CSAPGLLSSYNEQFF. DNA for the CDR3: TGCAGTGCTCCGGGACTCTTGAGCTCCTACAATGAGCAGTTCTTC.

At least ten counts were recorded for this clonotype. The rearrangement uses TRBV2 and TRBJ2-7; unclear D gene. CDR1 and CDR2 from the germline V gene are SNHLY and FYNNEI. The CDR3 totals 13 residues. Trimming cost V 10 bases and J 2 bases, with 15 bases left between them. CDR3 sequence reads: CATQLGLPYEQYF. DNA of the CDR3: TGTGCCACCCAGCTGGGGTTGCCCTACGAGCAGTACTTC. The full variable domain, rest sourced from reference TRBV2 and TRBJ2-7, is EPEVTQTPSHQVTQMGQEVILRCVPISNHLYFYWYRQILGQKVEFLVSFYNNEISEKSEIFDDQFSVERPDGSNFTLKIRSTKLEDSAMYFCATQLGLPYEQYFGPGTRLTVT.

On this clonotype itself: This could be a read error, since a much larger clone is one nucleotide away. The CDR3 ends on some other residue instead of the conserved phenylalanine or tryptophan, so this is likely a read error. The chain combines TRBV4-1 with TRBJ2-1, with 8 bases fitting TRBD2. The CDR3 consists of 17 residues. After removal of 0 bases from V and 3 bases from J, the junction contained 7 bases not matched to a gene. CDR1 MGHRA and CDR2 YSYEKL come from the germline V gene. CDR3 protein: CASSQDPGTSRYNEQFC. CDR3 nucleotide sequence: TGCGCCAGCAGCCAAGACCCCGGGACTAGTCGCTACAATGAGCAGTTCTGC.

This clonotype was observed a handful of times. The chain carries TRBV19 and TRBJ1-6, with D uncertain. This CDR3 is built from 14 residues. Trimming took off 4 bases at V and 4 bases at J, with 8 bases between the two ends. Germline V gene lookup returns CDR1 LNHDA and CDR2 SQIVND (reference sequence). The chain's CDR3 is CASSSLDYNSPLHF. The CDR3 region has the DNA TGTGCCAGTAGTAGTTTGGATTATAATTCACCCCTCCACTTT.

The chain couples TRBV10-3 to TRBJ2-2, with D maybe TRBD2 (6 bases). The germline gives CDR1 ENHRY, CDR2 SYGVKD. Trimming removed 1 base at V and 6 bases at J, with 15 bases between. CDR3 length: 16 residues. CDR3 in amino acids: CAISEWGEPRAGELFF. For the CDR3, the DNA is TGTGCCATCAGTGAGTGGGGGGAGCCCCGCGCCGGGGAGCTGTTTTTT.

This clonotype appeared a few times. V gene TRBV6-1 combines with J gene TRBJ1-5, with D unresolved. The V end lost 6 bases, the J end lost 6 bases, and 18 bases lay between the germline ends. This CDR3 has 15 residues. Germline V gene sequence: CDR1 MNHNS, CDR2 SASEGT. In DNA, the CDR3 is TGTGCCAGCAGCGTGGAGGTAACTTCTCCTCAGCCCCAGCATTTT. This translates into CASSVEVTSPQPQHF.

This clonotype was seen ten or more times. This chain joins TRBV12-3 or TRBV12-4 and TRBJ2-3; D may correspond to TRBD1 or TRBD2 (5 bases each). The CDR3 runs to 14 residues. The V gene lost 3 bases and the J gene lost 3 bases, with 10 bases spanning the gap. As DNA, the CDR3 is TGTGCCAGCAGTTTCGTGGGACGTACAGATACGCAGTATTTT. Protein sequence: CASSFVGRTDTQYF.

This chain joins TRBV7-6 and TRBJ2-2; a weak D match, TRBD2 (5 bases). The CDR3 contains 16 residues. Germline lookup yields CDR1 SGHVS and CDR2 FNYEAQ. Trimming left V 4 bases short and J 7 bases short, with 19 bases between. CDR3 DNA sequence: TGTGCCAGCAGCTCCGGGTCCCTAGCCGTATACGGGGAGCTGTTTTTT. This sequence encodes CASSSGSLAVYGELFF.

This clonotype was counted many times. The chain links TRBV7-3 to TRBJ2-7, with D possibly matching TRBD2 (6 bases). The germline V gene has CDR1 SGHTA and CDR2 FQGTGA. CDR3 length: 14 amino acids. V was clipped by 10 bases and J by 1 base, with 17 bases between them. Here the CDR3 reads CATSLFGGSYEQYF. The DNA for the CDR3 is TGTGCCACCTCCCTTTTCGGGGGATCCTACGAGCAGTACTTC.

The chain carries TRBV4-1 and TRBJ2-3; maybe TRBD2 (6 bases). CDR3 size: 15 residues. Trimming removed 4 bases at V and 6 bases at J, with 17 bases between. Germline V gene data show CDR1 as MGHRA and CDR2 as YSYEKL. CDR3 amino acids: CASSPSALALDTQYF. As DNA, the CDR3 is TGCGCCAGCAGCCCTTCGGCACTAGCTTTGGATACGCAGTATTTT.

This clonotype was seen many times. The chain has TRBV12-3 or TRBV12-4 and TRBJ1-1, with D unresolved. V lost 5 bases and J lost 1, with 11 bases in between. The CDR3 covers 14 residues. The CDR3 protein is CASSPIGRNTEAFF. For the CDR3, the DNA is TGTGCCAGCAGTCCTATAGGACGGAACACTGAAGCTTTCTTT.

The sample holds a few counts of this clonotype. This rearrangement joins TRBV15 to TRBJ1-5; possible D gene TRBD1, 5 bases. Trimming removed 0 bases from V and 4 bases from J, with 10 bases in between. Looked up from germline, CDR1 is LNHNV and CDR2 is YYDKDF (reference sequence). The CDR3 is made up of 15 amino acids. As DNA, the CDR3 is TGTGCCACCAGCAGAGACTTTAGGGGAAATCAGCCCCAGCATTTT. It encodes CATSRDFRGNQPQHF.

The chain carries TRBV6-5 and TRBJ2-1; TRBD2 might be the D (8 bases). The germline CDR1 and CDR2 sequences are MNHEY and SVGAGI. The CDR3 has 19 residues. The V end lost 5 bases, the J end lost 3 bases, and 26 bases lay between the germline ends. Here the CDR3 DNA reads TGTGCCAGCAGTCCCCTAGGGGGCTGGCCGGGAGGGATCTACAATGAGCAGTTCTTC. This translates into CASSPLGGWPGGIYNEQFF.

Ten or more counts support this clonotype. The genes are TRBV6-1 and TRBJ1-2, with D possibly TRBD1 on 5 matching bases. V was trimmed by 4 bases and J by 4 bases, leaving 13 bases between them. Per germline, CDR1 MNHNS and CDR2 SASEGT. The CDR3 runs to 14 residues. The CDR3 coding sequence is TGTGCCAGCAGTGGCTTGGGGGGTGCCTATGGCTACACCTTC. This sequence encodes CASSGLGGAYGYTF.

This clonotype has ten or more counts. The CDR3 DNA reads TGCGCCAGCAGCACGGGACTAGAGGCGGTAGATACGCAGTATTTT. It translates to CASSTGLEAVDTQYF. J is TRBJ2-3 and V is TRBV5-1; 8 nucleotides match TRBD2. Trimming cost V 4 bases and J 5 bases; bases outside gene matches: 9. The length of the CDR3 is 15 residues. The V gene's germline CDR1 is SGHRS and CDR2 YFSETQ. The variable domain in full, with the rest retrieved from reference TRBV5-1 and TRBJ2-3, is KAGVTQTPRYLIKTRGQQVTLSCSPISGHRSVSWYQQTPGQGLQFLFEYFSETQRNKGNFPGRFSGRQFSNSRSEMNVSTLELGDSALYLCASSTGLEAVDTQYFGPGTRLTVL.

V usage is TRBV4-1 and J usage is TRBJ2-1; D is possibly TRBD2 (6 bases). V was cut by 2 bases and J by 3 bases, with 14 bases left in between. The CDR3 has 16 amino acids. Germline CDR1 is MGHRA and CDR2 is YSYEKL. CDR3 bases: TGCGCCAGCAGCCAACCCCCGTGGGAGGACTACAATGAGCAGTTCTTC. Translating it yields CASSQPPWEDYNEQFF.